The clone carrying this T cell receptor beta chain was seen ten or more times. Documented time point: persistent/refractory GD, antithyroid drugs over 5 years with positive TRAb. TCR sequences were obtained from RNA taken from PBMCs. From each patient, roughly 10 milliliters of peripheral blood was drawn and collected into an EDTA anticoagulant tube. These data originate in a study of regulatory T cells in long-lasting Graves disease. Arm-PCR with iRepertoire HTBI primers amplified the CDR3 regions for these TCR beta libraries. TCRdb reanalysed the multiplex PCR reads using MiXCR and keeps one entry per CDR3 protein. The profile shows almost 350,000 distinct CDR3 sequences, around 20% of them singletons. Trimming left V 6 bases short and J 6 bases short, with 8 bases between. The CDR3 loop spans 11 amino acids. The germline V gene encodes CDR1 MDHEN and CDR2 SYDVKM.

The source is a female donor with Graves disease. This specimen was peripheral blood mononuclear cells (PBMCs), taken when the disease was refractory, from a patient treated with antithyroid drugs. The chain recombines TRBV28 with TRBJ1-2, with TRBD1 as a possible D gene (6 bases). CDR3 DNA sequence: TGTGCCAGCAGCTACAGGGATGGCTACACCTTC. It yields the protein CASSYRDGYTF.